The sequence of this TCR beta chain was determined in a study of neurological immune-mediated disorders. General study findings and limits: The greatest TCR clonal expansion appeared in HTLV-1-associated myelopathy and the smallest, falling below healthy controls, in multiple sclerosis. Private repertoires in all groups were suggested by the absence of shared CDR3 amino acid sequences among expanded clones across subjects.

Turning to this clonotype: What it recognizes is unknown.

V was shortened by 3 bases and J by 5 bases, with 10 bases between the two germline ends. The CDR3 extends over 13 amino acids. In Maryland, USA, blood bank volunteers were the healthy controls. Template-switch 5'RACE cDNA synthesis added a 10-nucleotide unique molecular identifier. Each CDR3 protein gets one entry after TCRdb re-called the 5' RACE reads with MiXCR. Altogether roughly 48,000 distinct CDR3 sequences are present, about 23% being singletons, with the ten largest covering roughly a quarter. The V call is TRBV12-3 or TRBV12-4, the J call TRBJ2-5, with D tentatively TRBD1 or TRBD2 (5 bases each). Sequencing input: PBMCs. The clonotype comes from a woman aged 70-85 years in good health. CDR3 amino acids: CASSFEGWETQYF. The CDR3 coding sequence is TGTGCCAGCAGTTTTGAGGGGTGGGAGACCCAGTACTTC.